Described below is a single T cell receptor (beta chain) sequence and its context. Its antigen is still unknown. Data came from immunoSEQ multiplex PCR; TCRdb stores just in-frame clones and leaves some out. Seen here are about 56,000 clones, over 80% observed once, and the top ten hold about 1.4%. CDR1 MGHRA and CDR2 YSYEKL come from the germline V gene. The CDR3 totals 14 residues. V dropped 5 bases and J dropped 3; count of bases not matched to a gene: 7. These data belong to a study of a mutant IDH1 vaccine in newly diagnosed glioma. Study-wide background: Standard pretreatment was either radiotherapy, temozolomide, or, for most, radiochemotherapy with temozolomide.

Time point reported: week 23, last vaccination. All doses held 300 ug of mutant IDH1 20-mer peptide, with topical imiquimod. The sequence was collected from a man aged 35 to 55 with glioma. This chain uses TRBV4-1 with TRBJ2-7, with 7 positions matching TRBD1. The sequenced sample was PBMCs, obtained from a glioma patient whose treatment included an IDH1 peptide vaccine. The CDR3 here is CASSNWDRDYEQYF. CDR3 sequence (DNA): TGCGCCAGCAGCAATTGGGACAGAGACTACGAGCAGTACTTC.